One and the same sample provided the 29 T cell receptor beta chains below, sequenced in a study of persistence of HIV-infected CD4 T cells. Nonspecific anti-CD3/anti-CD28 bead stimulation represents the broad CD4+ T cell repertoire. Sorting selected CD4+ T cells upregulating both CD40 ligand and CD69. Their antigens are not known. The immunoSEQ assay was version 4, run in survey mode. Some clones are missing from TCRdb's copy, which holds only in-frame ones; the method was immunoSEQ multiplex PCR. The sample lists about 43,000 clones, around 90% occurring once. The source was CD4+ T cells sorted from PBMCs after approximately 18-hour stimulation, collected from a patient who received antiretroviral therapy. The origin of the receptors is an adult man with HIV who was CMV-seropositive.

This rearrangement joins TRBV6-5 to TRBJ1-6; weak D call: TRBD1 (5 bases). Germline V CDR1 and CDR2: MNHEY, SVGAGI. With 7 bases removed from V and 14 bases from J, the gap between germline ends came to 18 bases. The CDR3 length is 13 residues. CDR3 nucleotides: TGTGCCAGCACCCCGCCGGGACTCAAAACCCTCCACTTT. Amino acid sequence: CASTPPGLKTLHF.

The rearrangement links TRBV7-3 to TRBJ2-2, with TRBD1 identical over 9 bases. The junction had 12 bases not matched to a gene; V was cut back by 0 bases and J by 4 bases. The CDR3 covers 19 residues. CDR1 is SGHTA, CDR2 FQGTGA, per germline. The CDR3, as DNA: TGTGCCAGCAGCTTAACCTGGACAGGGGCGACTTCGAGCACCGGGGAGCTGTTTTTT. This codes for CASSLTWTGATSSTGELFF.

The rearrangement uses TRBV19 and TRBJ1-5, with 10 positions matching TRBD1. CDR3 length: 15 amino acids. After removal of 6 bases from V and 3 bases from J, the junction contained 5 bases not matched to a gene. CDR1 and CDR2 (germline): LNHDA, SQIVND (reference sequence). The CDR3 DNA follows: TGTGCCAGTAGCCGGGGACAGGGGCCCAATCAGCCCCAGCATTTT. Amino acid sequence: CASSRGQGPNQPQHF.

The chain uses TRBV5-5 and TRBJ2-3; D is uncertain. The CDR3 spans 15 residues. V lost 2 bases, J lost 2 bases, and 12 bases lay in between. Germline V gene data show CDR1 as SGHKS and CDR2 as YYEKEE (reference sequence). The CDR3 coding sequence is TGTGCCAGCAGCTTACGACTGACTGTCACAGATACGCAGTATTTT. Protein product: CASSLRLTVTDTQYF.

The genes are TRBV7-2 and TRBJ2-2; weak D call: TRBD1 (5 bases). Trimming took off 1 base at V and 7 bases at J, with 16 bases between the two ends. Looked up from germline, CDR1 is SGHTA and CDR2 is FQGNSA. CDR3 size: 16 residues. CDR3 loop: CASSLVGNEGDGELFF. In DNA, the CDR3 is TGTGCCAGCAGCTTAGTAGGAAACGAAGGGGACGGGGAGCTGTTTTTT.

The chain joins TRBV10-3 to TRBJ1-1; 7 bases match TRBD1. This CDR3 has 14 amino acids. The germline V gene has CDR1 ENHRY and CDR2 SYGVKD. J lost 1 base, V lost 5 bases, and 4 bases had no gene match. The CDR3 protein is CAISYGTANTEAFF. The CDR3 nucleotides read TGTGCCATCAGTTACGGGACAGCGAACACTGAAGCTTTCTTT.

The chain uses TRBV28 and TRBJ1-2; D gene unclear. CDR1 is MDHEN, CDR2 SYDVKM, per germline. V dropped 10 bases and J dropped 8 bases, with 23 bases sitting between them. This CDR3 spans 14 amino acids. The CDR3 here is CAIPVGMAGKGYTF. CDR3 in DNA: TGTGCCATCCCGGTGGGTATGGCTGGCAAAGGCTACACCTTC.

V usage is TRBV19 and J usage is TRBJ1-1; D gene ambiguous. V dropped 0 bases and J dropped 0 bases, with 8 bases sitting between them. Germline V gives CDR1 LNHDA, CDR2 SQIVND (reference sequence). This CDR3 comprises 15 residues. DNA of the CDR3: TGTGCCAGTAGTATAGATCCCATTTTGAACACTGAAGCTTTCTTT. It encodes CASSIDPILNTEAFF.

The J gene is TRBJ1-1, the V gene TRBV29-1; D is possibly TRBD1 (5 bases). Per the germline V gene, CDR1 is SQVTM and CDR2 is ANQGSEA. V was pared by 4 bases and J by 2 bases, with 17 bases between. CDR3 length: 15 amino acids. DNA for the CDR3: TGCAGCGTTGTGCGGGGCGCTGGAGTAAACACTGAAGCTTTCTTT. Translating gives CSVVRGAGVNTEAFF.

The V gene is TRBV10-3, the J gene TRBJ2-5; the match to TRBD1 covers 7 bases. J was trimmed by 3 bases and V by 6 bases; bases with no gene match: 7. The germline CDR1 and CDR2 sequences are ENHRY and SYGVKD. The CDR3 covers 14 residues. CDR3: CAISLGQPKETQYF. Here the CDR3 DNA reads TGTGCCATCAGCTTGGGACAGCCTAAAGAGACCCAGTACTTC.

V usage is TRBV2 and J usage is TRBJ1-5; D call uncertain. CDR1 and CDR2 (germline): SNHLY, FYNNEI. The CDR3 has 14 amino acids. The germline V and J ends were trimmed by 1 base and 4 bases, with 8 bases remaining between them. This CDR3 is CASSEGRKNQPQHF. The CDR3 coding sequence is TGTGCCAGCAGTGAAGGTCGGAAGAATCAGCCCCAGCATTTT.

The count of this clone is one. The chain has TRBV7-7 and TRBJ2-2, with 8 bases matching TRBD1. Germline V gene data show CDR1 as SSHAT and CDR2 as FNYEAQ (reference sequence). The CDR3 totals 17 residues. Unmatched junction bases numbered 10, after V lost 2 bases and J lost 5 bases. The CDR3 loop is CASSLLLDRGATGELFF. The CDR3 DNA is TGTGCCAGCAGCTTACTCCTCGACAGGGGCGCGACCGGGGAGCTGTTTTTT.

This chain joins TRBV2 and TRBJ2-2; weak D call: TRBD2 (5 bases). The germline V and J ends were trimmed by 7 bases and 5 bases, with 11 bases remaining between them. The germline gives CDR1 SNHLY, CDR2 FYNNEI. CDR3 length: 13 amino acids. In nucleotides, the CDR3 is TGTGCCAGCACGCCGAGGGAGACCGGGGAGCTGTTTTTT. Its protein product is CASTPRETGELFF.

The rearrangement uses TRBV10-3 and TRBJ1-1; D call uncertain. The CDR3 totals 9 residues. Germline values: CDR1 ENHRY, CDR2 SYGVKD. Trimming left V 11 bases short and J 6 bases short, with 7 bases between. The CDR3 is CAASAEAFF. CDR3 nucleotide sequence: TGTGCCGCCAGCGCTGAAGCTTTCTTT.

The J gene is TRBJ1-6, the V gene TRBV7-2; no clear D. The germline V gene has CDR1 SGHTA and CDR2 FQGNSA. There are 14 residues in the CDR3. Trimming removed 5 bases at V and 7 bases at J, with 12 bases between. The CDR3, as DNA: TGTGCCAGCAGCCCCTATTCTATGAATTCACCCCTCCACTTT. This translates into CASSPYSMNSPLHF.

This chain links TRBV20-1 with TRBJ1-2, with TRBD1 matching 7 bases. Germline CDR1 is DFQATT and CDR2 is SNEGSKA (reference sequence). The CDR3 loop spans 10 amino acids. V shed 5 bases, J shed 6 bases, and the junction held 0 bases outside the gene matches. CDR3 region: CSAQGDGYTF. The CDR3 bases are TGCAGTGCTCAGGGGGATGGCTACACCTTC.

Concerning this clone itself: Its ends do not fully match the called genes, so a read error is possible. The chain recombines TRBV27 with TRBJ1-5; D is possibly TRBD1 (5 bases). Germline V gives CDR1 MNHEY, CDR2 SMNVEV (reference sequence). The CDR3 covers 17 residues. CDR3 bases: TGTGCCAGCATTTTAGTCTCCGGGACCTATAGCAATCAGCCCCAGCATTTT. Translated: CASILVSGTYSNQPQHF.

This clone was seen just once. CDR3 DNA sequence: TGTGCCAGCTCACCACTGGGACAGGGGGCCTCTGACGGAAACACCATATATTTT. Translation: CASSPLGQGASDGNTIYF. This rearrangement joins TRBV18 to TRBJ1-3; 12 nucleotides agree with TRBD1. V dropped 1 base and J dropped 4; count of bases not matched to a gene: 8. CDR1 is KGHSH, CDR2 LQKENI, per germline. This CDR3 contains 18 residues.

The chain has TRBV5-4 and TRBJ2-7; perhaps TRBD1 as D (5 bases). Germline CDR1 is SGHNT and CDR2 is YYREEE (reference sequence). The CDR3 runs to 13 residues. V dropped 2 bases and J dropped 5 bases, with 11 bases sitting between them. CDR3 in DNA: TGTGCCAGCAGCTTTGCCAGGGATGACGAGCAGTACTTC. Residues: CASSFARDDEQYF.

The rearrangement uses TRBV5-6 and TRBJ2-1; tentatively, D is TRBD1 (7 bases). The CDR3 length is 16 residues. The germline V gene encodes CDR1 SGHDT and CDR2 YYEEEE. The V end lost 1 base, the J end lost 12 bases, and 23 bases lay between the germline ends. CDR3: CASSLFDREAPGAQFF. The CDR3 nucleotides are TGTGCCAGCAGCTTGTTCGACAGGGAGGCCCCGGGAGCGCAGTTCTTC.

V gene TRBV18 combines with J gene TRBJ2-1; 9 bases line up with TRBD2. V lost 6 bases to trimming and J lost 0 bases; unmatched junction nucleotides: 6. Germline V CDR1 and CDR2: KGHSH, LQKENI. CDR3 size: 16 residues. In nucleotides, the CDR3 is TGTGCCAGCTCCCTCGCGGGGGGGGACTCCTACAATGAGCAGTTCTTC. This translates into CASSLAGGDSYNEQFF.

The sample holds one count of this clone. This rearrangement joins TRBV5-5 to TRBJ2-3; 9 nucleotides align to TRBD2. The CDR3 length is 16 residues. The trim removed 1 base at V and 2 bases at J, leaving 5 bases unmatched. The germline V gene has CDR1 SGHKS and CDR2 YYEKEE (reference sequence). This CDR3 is CASSLIAGAFTDTQYF. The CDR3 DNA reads TGTGCCAGCAGCTTGATAGCGGGGGCGTTCACAGATACGCAGTATTTT.

The CDR3 DNA follows: TGTGCCAGCAGCCCCCAGTCTAACACTGAAGCTTTCTTT. This translates into CASSPQSNTEAFF. V and J are TRBV3-1 (or the pseudogene TRBV3-2) and TRBJ1-1; D unresolved. V lost 4 bases and J lost 2, with 8 bases in between. This CDR3 region has 13 residues. Germline loops: CDR1 LGHDT, CDR2 YNNKEL (reference sequence).

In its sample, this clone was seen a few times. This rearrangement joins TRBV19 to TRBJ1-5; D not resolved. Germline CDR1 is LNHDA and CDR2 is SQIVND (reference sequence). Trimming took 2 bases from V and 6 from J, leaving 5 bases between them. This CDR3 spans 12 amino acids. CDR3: CASSISPQPQHF. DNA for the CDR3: TGTGCCAGTAGTATATCCCCTCAGCCCCAGCATTTT.

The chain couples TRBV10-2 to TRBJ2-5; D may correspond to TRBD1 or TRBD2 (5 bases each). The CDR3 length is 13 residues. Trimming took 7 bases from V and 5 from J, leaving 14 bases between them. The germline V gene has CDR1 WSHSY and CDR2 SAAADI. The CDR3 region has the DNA TGCGCCAGCAAGTTGGGGACGGGGGAGACCCAGTACTTC. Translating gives CASKLGTGETQYF.

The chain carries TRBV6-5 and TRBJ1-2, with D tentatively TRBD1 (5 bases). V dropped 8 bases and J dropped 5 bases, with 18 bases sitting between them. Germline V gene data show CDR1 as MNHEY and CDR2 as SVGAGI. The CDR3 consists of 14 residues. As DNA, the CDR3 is TGTGCCAGCCACAAGGGGTCCAGTTTTTATGGCTACACCTTC. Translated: CASHKGSSFYGYTF.

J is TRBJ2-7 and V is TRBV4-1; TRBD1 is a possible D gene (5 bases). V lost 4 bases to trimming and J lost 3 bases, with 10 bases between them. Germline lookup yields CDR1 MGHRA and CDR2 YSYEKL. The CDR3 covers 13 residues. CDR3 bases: TGCGCCAGCAGCCTGACAGAGATCTACGAGCAGTACTTC. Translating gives CASSLTEIYEQYF.

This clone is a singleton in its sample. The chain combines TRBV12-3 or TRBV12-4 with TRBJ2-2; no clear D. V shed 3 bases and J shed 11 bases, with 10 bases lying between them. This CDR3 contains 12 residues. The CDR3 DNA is TGTGCCAGCAGTTTTGTGAAGGGAGAGCTGTTTTTT. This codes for CASSFVKGELFF.

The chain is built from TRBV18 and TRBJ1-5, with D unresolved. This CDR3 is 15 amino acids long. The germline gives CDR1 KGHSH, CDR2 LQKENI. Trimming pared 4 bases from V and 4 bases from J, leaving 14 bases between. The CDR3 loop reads CASSLFQDGNQPQHF. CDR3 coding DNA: TGTGCCAGCTCACTCTTCCAGGACGGAAATCAGCCCCAGCATTTT.